These T cell receptor beta chains were read from a single sample in a study of vaccination effects on CD4 cells after COVID-19. Antigens for these TCRs are unknown. Clones were read by immunoSEQ multiplex PCR, and TCRdb kept only the in-frame ones, dropping some. The repertoire consists of more than 20,000 clones, with less than 80% occurring once and the leading ten covering more than 3%. This material consisted of CD4+ T cells from PBMCs cultured with SARS-CoV-2 spike peptides, taken before COVID-19 vaccination. The receptor source for this set is a human donor who received a COVID-19 vaccine. The CDR3 runs from the conserved cysteine through the conserved F or W. D genes are given only for firm matches. The size field is filled for only some rows; it gives once, few, many or a size class.

v_gene: TRBV14; d_gene: .; j_gene: TRBJ1-1; abundance: .; CDR3aa: CASSQDVAPGAFF; CDR3nt: TGTGCCAGCAGCCAAGATGTCGCCCCCGGGGCTTTCTTT
v_gene: TRBV4-1; d_gene: .; j_gene: TRBJ1-2; abundance: once; CDR3aa: CASSQPRAHGYTF; CDR3nt: TGCGCCAGCAGCCAGCCCAGGGCTCATGGCTACACCTTC
v_gene: TRBV29-1; d_gene: .; j_gene: TRBJ2-1; abundance: .; CDR3aa: CSALYNEQFF; CDR3nt: TGCAGCGCTCTATACAATGAGCAGTTCTTC
v_gene: TRBV5-4; d_gene: TRBD2; j_gene: TRBJ2-5; abundance: .; CDR3aa: CASSRYSGLAGETQYF; CDR3nt: TGTGCCAGCAGCCGGTATTCGGGACTAGCGGGAGAGACCCAGTACTTC
v_gene: TRBV9; d_gene: .; j_gene: TRBJ1-4; abundance: few; CDR3aa: CASSVGTLSSEKLFF; CDR3nt: TGTGCCAGCAGCGTAGGAACACTAAGTTCTGAAAAACTGTTTTTT
v_gene: TRBV9; d_gene: .; j_gene: TRBJ1-2; abundance: .; CDR3aa: CASSGESGSGYGYTF; CDR3nt: TGTGCCAGCAGCGGAGAGTCAGGGTCAGGCTATGGCTACACCTTC
v_gene: TRBV20-1; d_gene: .; j_gene: TRBJ2-5; abundance: .; CDR3aa: CSASRLETQYF; CDR3nt: TGCAGTGCTTCTAGATTAGAGACCCAGTACTTC
v_gene: TRBV30; d_gene: .; j_gene: TRBJ2-1; abundance: few; CDR3aa: CAWIRIGPSSYNEQFF; CDR3nt: TGTGCCTGGATTAGGATCGGGCCAAGCTCCTACAATGAGCAGTTCTTC
v_gene: TRBV7-6; d_gene: TRBD2; j_gene: TRBJ2-7; abundance: .; CDR3aa: CASSLGGLAGGPEGEQYF; CDR3nt: TGTGCCAGCAGCTTAGGGGGACTAGCGGGAGGGCCGGAGGGCGAGCAGTACTTC
v_gene: TRBV7-7; d_gene: TRBD2; j_gene: TRBJ2-2; abundance: .; CDR3aa: CASSLGTSVPNTGELFF; CDR3nt: TGTGCCAGCAGCTTAGGGACTAGCGTTCCGAACACCGGGGAGCTGTTTTTT